The 5 T cell receptor beta chains given below trace back to one sample, sequenced in a study of T cell repertoires in cytomegalovirus infection (dated by TCRdb to the late 2010s). Their cognate antigens are unknown. According to the study, the label for this sample's treatment or condition signals: in vitro stimulation with specific CMV peptide epitopes to enrich CMV-specific T cells. Sequencing instrument: Illumina HiSeq 1500. The raw public data were reprocessed by TCRdb itself: fastp quality trimming at Q25, MiXCR clonotype calling, in-frame beta chains only. Each entry is one CDR3 protein sequence, shown with its most common DNA and genes. Within this sample are about 890,000 distinct CDR3 sequences, with about a third of them counted one time only. The ten largest clones represent over 12% of the sample. The specimen comprised cultured CD8+ T cells from PBMCs, sampled from culture after CMV antigen stimulation. The source of these receptors is a human donor in good health (CMV status not recorded). Some clones in this sample may be carry-over from other donors' samples.

The V gene is TRBV11-3, the J gene TRBJ2-3; maybe TRBD1 (6 bases). Trimming took 5 bases from V and 4 from J, leaving 13 bases between them. The CDR3 runs 14 residues. Germline values: CDR1 SGHNT, CDR2 YENEEA. In nucleotides, the CDR3 is TGTGCCAGCAGCCTTTTAGGACAGTCAGATACGCAGTATTTT. This codes for CASSLLGQSDTQYF.

The DNA of the CDR3 is TGTGCCAGTAGTAACGAGGGGGCAGGGTCACCCCTCCACTTT. It specifies CASSNEGAGSPLHF. The V gene is TRBV19, the J gene TRBJ1-6, with 7 bases aligning to TRBD1. The CDR3 loop spans 14 amino acids. The V gene's germline CDR1 is LNHDA and CDR2 SQIVND (reference sequence). J lost 10 bases, V lost 4 bases, and 7 bases had no gene match.

The chain joins TRBV11-1 to TRBJ2-1; 9 positions agree with TRBD1. This CDR3 comprises 16 residues. CDR1 is SGHAT, CDR2 FQDESV, per germline (reference sequence). Unmatched junction bases numbered 10, after V lost 0 bases and J lost 10 bases. CDR3 region: CASSLAPGQGGLEQFF. CDR3 DNA sequence: TGTGCCAGCAGCTTAGCGCCGGGACAGGGCGGCCTCGAGCAGTTCTTC.

In this sample, this clonotype turned up a few times. The chain links TRBV4-1 to TRBJ2-7; D ambiguous. Germline CDR1 MGHRA, CDR2 YSYEKL. The V and J ends lost 2 bases and 3 bases respectively, with 17 bases between them. This CDR3 contains 16 residues. The chain's CDR3 is CASSQNFRSGNYEQYF. The DNA of the CDR3 is TGCGCCAGCAGCCAAAATTTTCGTAGTGGGAACTACGAGCAGTACTTC.

This clonotype was counted only a few times. The rearrangement joins TRBV4-1 to TRBJ2-1; 8 bases match TRBD2. The length of the CDR3 is 16 residues. J gave up 9 bases and V 0 bases, and 10 bases lay outside the gene matches. Germline V gene lookup returns CDR1 MGHRA and CDR2 YSYEKL. The CDR3 here is CASSQDRSGGGGEQFF. CDR3 nucleotide sequence: TGCGCCAGCAGCCAAGATAGAAGCGGGGGAGGAGGTGAGCAGTTCTTC.